This TCR beta chain was captured in a study of breast tumors, draining lymph nodes, adjacent tissues. This CDR3 comprises 15 residues. V lost 3 bases to trimming and J lost 5 bases; unmatched junction nucleotides: 7. The germline V gene encodes CDR1 MNHEY and CDR2 SMNVEV (reference sequence). This clonotype showed up just a few times. TCRdb reanalysed the multiplex PCR reads using MiXCR and keeps one entry per CDR3 protein. This sample has under 350,000 distinct CDR3 sequences; 30% occur once, and the top ten carry 1.1%. Breast cancer patients provided tissue from their axillary draining lymph nodes. The sample taken for sequencing was axillary lymph node tissue. This receptor was taken from a female donor with breast cancer. Some clones in this sample may be carry-over from other donors' samples. V is TRBV27 and J is TRBJ2-1; the match to TRBD2 covers 7 bases. Here the CDR3 DNA reads TGTGCCAGCAGTTTTCAGCGGGATCGAAACAATGAGCAGTTCTTC. Its protein product is CASSFQRDRNNEQFF.